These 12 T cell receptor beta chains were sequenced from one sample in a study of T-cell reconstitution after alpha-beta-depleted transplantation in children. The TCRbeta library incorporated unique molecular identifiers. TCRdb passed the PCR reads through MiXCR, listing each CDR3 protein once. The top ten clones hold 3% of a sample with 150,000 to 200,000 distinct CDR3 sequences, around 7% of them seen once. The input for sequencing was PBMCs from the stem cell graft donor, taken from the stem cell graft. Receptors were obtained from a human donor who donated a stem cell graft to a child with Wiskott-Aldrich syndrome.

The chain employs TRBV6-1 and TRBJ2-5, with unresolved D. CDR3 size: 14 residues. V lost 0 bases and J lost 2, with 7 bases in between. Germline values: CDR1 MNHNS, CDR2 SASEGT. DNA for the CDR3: TGTGCCAGCAGTGAAGCCAGAAGACAAGAGACCCAGTACTTC. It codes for CASSEARRQETQYF.

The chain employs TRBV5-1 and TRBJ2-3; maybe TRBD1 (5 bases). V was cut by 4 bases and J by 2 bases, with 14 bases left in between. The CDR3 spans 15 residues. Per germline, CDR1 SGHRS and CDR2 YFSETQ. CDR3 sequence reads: CASSIQVSYTDTQYF. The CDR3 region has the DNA TGCGCCAGCAGCATACAGGTCTCATACACAGATACGCAGTATTTT.

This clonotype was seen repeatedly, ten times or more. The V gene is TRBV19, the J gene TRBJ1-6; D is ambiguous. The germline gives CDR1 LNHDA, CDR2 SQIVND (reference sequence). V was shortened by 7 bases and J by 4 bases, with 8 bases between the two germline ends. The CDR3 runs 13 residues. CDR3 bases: TGTGCCAGTACGTTGGGATATAATTCACCCCTCCACTTT. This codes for CASTLGYNSPLHF. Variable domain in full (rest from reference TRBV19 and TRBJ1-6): DGGITQSPKYLFRKEGQNVTLSCEQNLNHDAMYWYRQDPGQGLRLIYYSQIVNDFQKGDIAEGYSVSREKKESFPLTVTSAQKNPTAFYLCASTLGYNSPLHFGNGTRLTVT.

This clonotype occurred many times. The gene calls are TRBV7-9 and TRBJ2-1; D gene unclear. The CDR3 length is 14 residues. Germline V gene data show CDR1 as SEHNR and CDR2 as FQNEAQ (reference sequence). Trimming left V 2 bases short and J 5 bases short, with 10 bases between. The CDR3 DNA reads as TGTGCCAGCAGCTTACTTTGGCAGAACAATGAGCAGTTCTTC. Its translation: CASSLLWQNNEQFF. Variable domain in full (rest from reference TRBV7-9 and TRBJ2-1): DTGVSQNPRHKITKRGQNVTFRCDPISEHNRLYWYRQTLGQGPEFLTYFQNEAQLEKSRLLSDRFSAERPKGSFSTLEIQRTEQGDSAMYLCASSLLWQNNEQFFGPGTRLTVL.

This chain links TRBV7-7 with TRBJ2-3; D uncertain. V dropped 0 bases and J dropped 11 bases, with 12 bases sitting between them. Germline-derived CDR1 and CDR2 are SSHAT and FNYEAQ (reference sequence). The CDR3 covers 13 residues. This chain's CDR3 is CASSLAPVMEQYF. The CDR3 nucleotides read TGTGCCAGCAGCTTAGCGCCGGTAATGGAGCAGTATTTT.

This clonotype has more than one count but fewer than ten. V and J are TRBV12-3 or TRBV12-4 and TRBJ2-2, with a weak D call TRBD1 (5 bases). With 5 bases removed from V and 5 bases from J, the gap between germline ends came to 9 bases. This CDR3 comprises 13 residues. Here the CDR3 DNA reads TGTGCCAGCAGTCGAAGGGGAACCGGGGAGCTGTTTTTT. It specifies CASSRRGTGELFF.

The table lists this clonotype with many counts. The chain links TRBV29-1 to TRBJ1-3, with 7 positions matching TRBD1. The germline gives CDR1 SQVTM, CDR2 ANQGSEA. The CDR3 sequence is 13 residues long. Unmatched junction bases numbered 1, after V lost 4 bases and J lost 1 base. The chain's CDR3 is CSVVRGSGNTIYF. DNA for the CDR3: TGCAGCGTTGTCAGGGGGTCTGGAAACACCATATATTTT.

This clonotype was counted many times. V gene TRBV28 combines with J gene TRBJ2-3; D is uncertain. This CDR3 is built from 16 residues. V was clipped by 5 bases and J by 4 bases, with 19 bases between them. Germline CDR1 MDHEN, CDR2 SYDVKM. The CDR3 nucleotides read TGTGCCAGCAGTATGACGACCACAAATCGCCCAGATACGCAGTATTTT. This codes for CASSMTTTNRPDTQYF.

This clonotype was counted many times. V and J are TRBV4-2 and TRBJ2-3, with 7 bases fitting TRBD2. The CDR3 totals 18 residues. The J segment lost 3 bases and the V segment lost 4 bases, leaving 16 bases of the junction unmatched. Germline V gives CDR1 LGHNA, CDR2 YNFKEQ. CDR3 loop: CASSLLGEGIWPTDTQYF. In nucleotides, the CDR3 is TGTGCCAGCAGCCTCCTTGGGGAGGGGATTTGGCCTACAGATACGCAGTATTTT.

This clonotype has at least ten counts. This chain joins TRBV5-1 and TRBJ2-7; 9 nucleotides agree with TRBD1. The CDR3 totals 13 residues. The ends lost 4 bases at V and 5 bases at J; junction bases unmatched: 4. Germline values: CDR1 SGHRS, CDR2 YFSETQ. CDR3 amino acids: CASSVGTGNEQYF. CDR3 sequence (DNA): TGCGCCAGCAGCGTCGGGACAGGGAACGAGCAGTACTTC.

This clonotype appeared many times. The CDR3 is CASRRLGSQDTDTQYF. CDR3 bases: TGTGCCAGCAGGAGACTAGGCTCTCAGGACACAGATACGCAGTATTTT. The rearrangement uses TRBV27 and TRBJ2-3; tentatively, D is TRBD2 (6 bases). Deletions cut 6 bases from V and 2 bases from J, with 18 bases between. The CDR3 has 16 amino acids. Germline V CDR1 and CDR2: MNHEY, SMNVEV (reference sequence).

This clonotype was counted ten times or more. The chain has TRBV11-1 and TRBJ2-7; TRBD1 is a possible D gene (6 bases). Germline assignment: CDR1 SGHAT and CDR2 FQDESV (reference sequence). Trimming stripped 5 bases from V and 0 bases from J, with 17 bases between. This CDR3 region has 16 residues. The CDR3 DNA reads TGTGCCAGCAGCAACGCCGGGCAGGGGTCCTCCTACGAGCAGTACTTC. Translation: CASSNAGQGSSYEQYF.